The present T cell receptor beta chain was sequenced within a study of shared clonotypes between healthy human individuals. The table came from immunoSEQ multiplex PCR; TCRdb's copy has only in-frame clones and leaves some out. The sample yields more than 2 million clones, approximately 94% seen once. Terminally differentiated effector memory CD45RA+ cells were excluded from the naive CD8 cells, which were CD45RO-negative and positively selected for CCR7. Deletions cut 4 bases from V and 6 bases from J, with 16 bases between. This CDR3 region has 15 residues. The V gene's germline CDR1 is MGHRA and CDR2 YSYEKL.

This chain links TRBV4-1 with TRBJ1-5; D uncertain. The TCR comes from a man aged 18 to 30 in good health. The sample taken for sequencing was naive CD8+ T cells sorted from blood. CDR3: CASSLSTGSRQPQHF. For the CDR3, the DNA is TGCGCCAGCAGCCTTAGTACGGGAAGCCGTCAGCCCCAGCATTTT.